This T cell receptor beta chain stems from a study of T-cell memory formation after mild COVID-19. Study overall: Largely donor-specific sequence clusters came from a couple of donors. Study findings and constraints: A subset of responding clones appeared in pre-infection memory, suggesting cross-reactive memory joined. Whereas later expanders leaned CD4+, clones contracting day 15 to 85 showed a balanced CD4/CD8 makeup.

V lost 3 bases to trimming and J lost 11 bases, with 21 bases between them. CDR3 length: 15 residues. Germline V gene lookup returns CDR1 SGHRS and CDR2 YFSETQ. Using its own MiXCR run on the 5' RACE reads, TCRdb lists one record per CDR3 protein. The sample lists 250,000 or so distinct CDR3 sequences; approximately 18% were seen once. This clonotype was picked up many times. The antigen is not known. The sequencing sample was made of PBMCs or a T cell subset sorted from them (not recorded which). The receptor's source is a young man who had mild COVID-19 (a few samples of this study predate the infection). Cell type and time point are not known. V gene TRBV5-1 combines with J gene TRBJ2-1; D gene ambiguous. CDR3 nucleotide sequence: TGCGCCAGCAGCTCAGCAACGTTTCAAGAGGATAAGCAGTTCTTC. It specifies CASSSATFQEDKQFF.